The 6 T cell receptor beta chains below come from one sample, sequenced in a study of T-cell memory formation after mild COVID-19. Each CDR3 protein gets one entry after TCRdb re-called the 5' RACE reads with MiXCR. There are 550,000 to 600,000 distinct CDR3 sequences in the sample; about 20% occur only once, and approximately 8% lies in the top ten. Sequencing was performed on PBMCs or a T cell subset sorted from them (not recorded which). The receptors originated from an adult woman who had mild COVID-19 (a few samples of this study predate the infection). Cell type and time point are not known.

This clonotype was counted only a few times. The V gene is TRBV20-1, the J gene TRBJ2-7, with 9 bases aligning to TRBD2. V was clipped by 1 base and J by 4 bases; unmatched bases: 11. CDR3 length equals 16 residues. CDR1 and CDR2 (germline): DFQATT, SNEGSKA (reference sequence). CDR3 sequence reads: CSARVGLAGLWYEQYF. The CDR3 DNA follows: TGCAGTGCTAGAGTCGGTCTAGCGGGATTGTGGTACGAGCAGTACTTC.

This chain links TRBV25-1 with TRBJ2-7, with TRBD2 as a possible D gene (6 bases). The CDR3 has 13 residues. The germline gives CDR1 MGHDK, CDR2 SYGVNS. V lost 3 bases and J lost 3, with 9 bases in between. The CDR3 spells CASSEASDYEQYF. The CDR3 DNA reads TGTGCCAGCAGTGAGGCTAGCGACTACGAGCAGTACTTC.

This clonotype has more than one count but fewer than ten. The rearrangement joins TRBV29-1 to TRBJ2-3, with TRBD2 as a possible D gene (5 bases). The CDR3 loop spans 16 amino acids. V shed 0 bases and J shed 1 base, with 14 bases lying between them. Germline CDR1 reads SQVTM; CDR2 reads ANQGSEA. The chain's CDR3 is CSVEDGVLARTDTQYF. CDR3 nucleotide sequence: TGCAGCGTTGAAGATGGGGTCTTAGCGCGCACAGATACGCAGTATTTT.

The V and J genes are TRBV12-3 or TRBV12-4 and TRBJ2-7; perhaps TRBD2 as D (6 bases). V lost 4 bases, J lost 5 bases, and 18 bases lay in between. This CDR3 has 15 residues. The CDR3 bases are TGTGCCAGCAGTTGGGGGGTGTCAGCCGCCGACGAGCAGTACTTC. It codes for CASSWGVSAADEQYF.

CDR3 in amino acids: CASSLASAFGASNYGYTF. The CDR3, as DNA: TGTGCCAGCAGCTTAGCGAGTGCGTTTGGGGCATCTAACTATGGCTACACCTTC. This sequence joins TRBV7-6 and TRBJ1-2; a weak D match, TRBD1 (5 bases). The CDR3 has 18 amino acids. Germline V CDR1 and CDR2: SGHVS, FNYEAQ. Trimming removed 0 bases at V and 0 bases at J, with 17 bases between.

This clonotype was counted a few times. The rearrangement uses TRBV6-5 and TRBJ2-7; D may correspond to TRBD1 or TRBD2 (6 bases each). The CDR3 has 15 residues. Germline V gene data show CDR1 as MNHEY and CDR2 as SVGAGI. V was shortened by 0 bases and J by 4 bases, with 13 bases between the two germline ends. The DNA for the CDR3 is TGTGCCAGCAGTTACTCGACGCAGGGGAGGTACGAGCAGTACTTC. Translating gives CASSYSTQGRYEQYF.